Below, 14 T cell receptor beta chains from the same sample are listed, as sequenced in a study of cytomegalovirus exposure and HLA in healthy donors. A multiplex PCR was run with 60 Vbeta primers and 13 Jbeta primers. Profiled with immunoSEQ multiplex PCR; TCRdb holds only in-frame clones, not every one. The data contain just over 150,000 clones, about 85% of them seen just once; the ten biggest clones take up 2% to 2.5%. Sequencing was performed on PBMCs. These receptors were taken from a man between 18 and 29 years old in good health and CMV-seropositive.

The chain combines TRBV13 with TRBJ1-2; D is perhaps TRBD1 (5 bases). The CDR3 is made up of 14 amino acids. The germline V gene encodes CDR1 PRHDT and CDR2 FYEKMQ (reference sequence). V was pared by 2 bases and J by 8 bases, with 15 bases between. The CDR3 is CASSLRYQGLGYTF. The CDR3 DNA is TGTGCCAGCAGCTTAAGGTATCAGGGCCTCGGCTACACCTTC.

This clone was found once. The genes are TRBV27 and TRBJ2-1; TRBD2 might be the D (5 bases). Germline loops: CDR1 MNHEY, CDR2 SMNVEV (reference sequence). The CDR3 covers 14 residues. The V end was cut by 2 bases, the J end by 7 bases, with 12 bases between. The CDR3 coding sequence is TGTGCCAGCAGTTTAGGAAACATAGCGAATGAGCAGTTCTTC. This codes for CASSLGNIANEQFF.

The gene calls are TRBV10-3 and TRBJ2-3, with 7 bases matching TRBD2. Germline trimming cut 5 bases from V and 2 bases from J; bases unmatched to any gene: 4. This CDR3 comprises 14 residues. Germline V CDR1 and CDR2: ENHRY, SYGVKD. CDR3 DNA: TGTGCCATCAGTAGACTAGCCCACACAGATACGCAGTATTTT. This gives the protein CAISRLAHTDTQYF.

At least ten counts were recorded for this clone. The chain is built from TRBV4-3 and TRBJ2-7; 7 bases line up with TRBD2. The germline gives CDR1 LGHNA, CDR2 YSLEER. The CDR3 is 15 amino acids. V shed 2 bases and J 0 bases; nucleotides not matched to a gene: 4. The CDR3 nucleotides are TGCGCCAGCAGCCAATCGGCGGGGGACTCCTACGAGCAGTACTTC. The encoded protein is CASSQSAGDSYEQYF.

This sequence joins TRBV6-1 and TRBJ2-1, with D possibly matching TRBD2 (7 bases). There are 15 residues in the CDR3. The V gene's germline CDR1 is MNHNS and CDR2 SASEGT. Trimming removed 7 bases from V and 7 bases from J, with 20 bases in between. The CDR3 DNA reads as TGTGCCAGCACCGAAGGGGGGGGGCACGGGAATGAGCAGTTCTTC. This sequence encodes CASTEGGGHGNEQFF.

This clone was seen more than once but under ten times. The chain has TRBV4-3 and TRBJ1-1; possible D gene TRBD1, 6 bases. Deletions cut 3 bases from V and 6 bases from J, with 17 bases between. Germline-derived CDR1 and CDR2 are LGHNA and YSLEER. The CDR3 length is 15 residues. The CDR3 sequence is CASSQLKQGGAEAFF. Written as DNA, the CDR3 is TGCGCCAGCAGCCAGCTGAAACAGGGTGGGGCTGAAGCTTTCTTT.

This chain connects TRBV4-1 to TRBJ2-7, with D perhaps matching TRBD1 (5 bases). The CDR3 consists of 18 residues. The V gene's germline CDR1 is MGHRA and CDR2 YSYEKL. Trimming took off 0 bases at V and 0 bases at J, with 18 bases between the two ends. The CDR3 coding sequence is TGCGCCAGCAGCCAAGATGTGGCAGGGTCTACCAGCTCCTACGAGCAGTACTTC. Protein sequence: CASSQDVAGSTSSYEQYF.

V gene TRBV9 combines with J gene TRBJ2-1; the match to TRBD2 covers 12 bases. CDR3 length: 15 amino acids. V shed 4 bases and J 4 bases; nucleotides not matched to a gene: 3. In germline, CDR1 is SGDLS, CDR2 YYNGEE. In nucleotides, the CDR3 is TGTGCCAGCAGCCTAGCGGGGGGGGCTTACAATGAGCAGTTCTTC. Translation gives CASSLAGGAYNEQFF.

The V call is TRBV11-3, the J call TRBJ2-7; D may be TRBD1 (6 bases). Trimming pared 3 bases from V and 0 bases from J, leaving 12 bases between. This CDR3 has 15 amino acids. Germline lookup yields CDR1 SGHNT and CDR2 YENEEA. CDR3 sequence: CASSFDSDSSYEQYF. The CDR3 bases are TGTGCCAGCAGCTTCGACTCGGACAGCTCCTACGAGCAGTACTTC.

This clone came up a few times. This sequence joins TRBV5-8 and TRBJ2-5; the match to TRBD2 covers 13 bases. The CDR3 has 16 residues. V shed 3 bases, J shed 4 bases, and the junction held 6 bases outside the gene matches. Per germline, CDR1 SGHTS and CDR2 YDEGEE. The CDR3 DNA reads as TGTGCCAGCAGCTCCCCGGGACTAGCGGGGTCAGAGACCCAGTACTTC. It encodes CASSSPGLAGSETQYF. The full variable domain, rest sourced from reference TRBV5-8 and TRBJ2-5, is EAGVTQSPTHLIKTRGQQATLRCSPISGHTSVYWYQQALGLGLQFLLWYDEGEERNRGNFPPRFSGRQFPNYSSELNVNALELEDSALYLCASSSPGLAGSETQYFGPGTRLLVL.

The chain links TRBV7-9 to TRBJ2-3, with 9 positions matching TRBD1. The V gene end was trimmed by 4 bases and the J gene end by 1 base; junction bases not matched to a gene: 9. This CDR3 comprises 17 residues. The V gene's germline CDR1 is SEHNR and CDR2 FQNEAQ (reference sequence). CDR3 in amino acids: CASSWVVWDRGTDTQYF. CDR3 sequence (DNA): TGTGCCAGCAGCTGGGTCGTGTGGGACAGGGGCACAGATACGCAGTATTTT.

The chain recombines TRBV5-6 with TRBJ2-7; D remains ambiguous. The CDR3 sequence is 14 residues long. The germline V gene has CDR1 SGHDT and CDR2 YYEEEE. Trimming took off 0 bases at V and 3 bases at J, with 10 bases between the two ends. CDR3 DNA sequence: TGTGCCAGCAGCTTGGAATTCAGATTCTACGAGCAGTACTTC. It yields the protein CASSLEFRFYEQYF.

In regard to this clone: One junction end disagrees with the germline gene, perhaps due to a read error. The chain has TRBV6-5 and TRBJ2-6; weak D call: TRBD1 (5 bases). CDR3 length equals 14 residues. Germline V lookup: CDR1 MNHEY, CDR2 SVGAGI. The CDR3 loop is CASSMKAGANGLTF. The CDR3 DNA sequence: TGTGCCAGCAGTATGAAGGCTGGGGCCAACGGCCTGACTTTC.

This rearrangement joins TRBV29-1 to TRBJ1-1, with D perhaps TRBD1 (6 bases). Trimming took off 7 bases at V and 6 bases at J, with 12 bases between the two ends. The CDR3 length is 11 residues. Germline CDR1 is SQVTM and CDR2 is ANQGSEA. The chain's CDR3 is CSAGSGAEAFF. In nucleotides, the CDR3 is TGCAGCGCAGGCTCAGGGGCTGAAGCTTTCTTT. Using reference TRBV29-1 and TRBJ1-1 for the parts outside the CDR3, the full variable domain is SAVISQKPSRDICQRGTSLTIQCQVDSQVTMMFWYRQQPGQSLTLIATANQGSEATYESGFVIDKFPISRPNLTFSTLTVSNMSPEDSSIYLCSAGSGAEAFFGQGTRLTVV.